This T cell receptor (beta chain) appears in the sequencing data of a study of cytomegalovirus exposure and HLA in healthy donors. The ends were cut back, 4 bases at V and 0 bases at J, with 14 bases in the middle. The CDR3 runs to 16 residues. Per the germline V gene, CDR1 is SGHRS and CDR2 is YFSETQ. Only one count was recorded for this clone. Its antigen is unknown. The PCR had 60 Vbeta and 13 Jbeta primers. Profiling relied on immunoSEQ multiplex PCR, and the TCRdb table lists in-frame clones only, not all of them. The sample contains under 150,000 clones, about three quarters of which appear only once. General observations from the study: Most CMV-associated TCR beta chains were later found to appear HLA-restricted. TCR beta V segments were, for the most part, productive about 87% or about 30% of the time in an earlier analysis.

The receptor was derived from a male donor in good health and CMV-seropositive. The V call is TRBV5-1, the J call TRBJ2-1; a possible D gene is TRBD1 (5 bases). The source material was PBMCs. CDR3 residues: CASSAPERGSYNEQFF. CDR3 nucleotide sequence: TGCGCCAGCAGCGCGCCTGAAAGGGGCTCCTACAATGAGCAGTTCTTC.